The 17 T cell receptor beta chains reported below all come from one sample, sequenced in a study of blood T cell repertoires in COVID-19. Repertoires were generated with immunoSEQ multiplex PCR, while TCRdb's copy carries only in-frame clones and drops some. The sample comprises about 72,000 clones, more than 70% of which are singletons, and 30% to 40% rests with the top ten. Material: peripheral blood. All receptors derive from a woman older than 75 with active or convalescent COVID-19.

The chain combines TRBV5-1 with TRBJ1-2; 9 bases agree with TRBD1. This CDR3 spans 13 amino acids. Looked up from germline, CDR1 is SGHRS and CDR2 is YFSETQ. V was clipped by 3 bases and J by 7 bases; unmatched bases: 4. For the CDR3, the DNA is TGCGCCAGCAGCTGGGACAGGGAAGGTGGCTACACCTTC. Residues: CASSWDREGGYTF.

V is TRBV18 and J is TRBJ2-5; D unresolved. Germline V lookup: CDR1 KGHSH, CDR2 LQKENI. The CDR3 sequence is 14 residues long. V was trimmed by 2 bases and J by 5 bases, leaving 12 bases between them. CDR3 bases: TGTGCCAGCTCACCAACATCTCAGGTGGAGACCCAGTACTTC. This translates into CASSPTSQVETQYF.

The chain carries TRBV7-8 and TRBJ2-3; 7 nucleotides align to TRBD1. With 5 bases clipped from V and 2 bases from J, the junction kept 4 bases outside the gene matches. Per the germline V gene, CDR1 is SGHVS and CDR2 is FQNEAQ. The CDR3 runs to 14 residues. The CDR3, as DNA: TGTGCCAGCAGCCAAGACAGGGCCACAGATACGCAGTATTTT. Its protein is CASSQDRATDTQYF.

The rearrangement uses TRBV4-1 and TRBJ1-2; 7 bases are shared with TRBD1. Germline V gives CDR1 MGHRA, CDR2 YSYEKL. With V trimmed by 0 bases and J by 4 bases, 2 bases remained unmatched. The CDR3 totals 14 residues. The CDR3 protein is CASSQEQGPYGYTF. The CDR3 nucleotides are TGCGCCAGCAGCCAAGAACAGGGGCCCTATGGCTACACCTTC.

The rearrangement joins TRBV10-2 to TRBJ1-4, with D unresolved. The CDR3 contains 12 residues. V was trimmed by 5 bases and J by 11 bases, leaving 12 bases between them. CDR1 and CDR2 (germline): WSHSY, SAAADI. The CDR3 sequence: CASSSVAVKLFF. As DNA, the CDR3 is TGCGCCAGCAGTTCGGTCGCGGTGAAACTGTTTTTT.

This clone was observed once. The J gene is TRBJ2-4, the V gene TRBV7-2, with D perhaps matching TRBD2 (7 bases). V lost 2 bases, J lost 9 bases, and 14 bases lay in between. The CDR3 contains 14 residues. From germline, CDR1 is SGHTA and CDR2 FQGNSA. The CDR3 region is CASSLRLAGAIQYF. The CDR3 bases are TGTGCCAGCAGCTTACGACTAGCAGGGGCCATTCAGTACTTC. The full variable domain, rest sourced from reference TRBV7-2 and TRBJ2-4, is GAGVSQSPSNKVTEKGKDVELRCDPISGHTALYWYRQSLGQGLEFLIYFQGNSAPDKSGLPSDRFSAERTGGSVSTLTIQRTQQEDSAVYLCASSLRLAGAIQYFGAGTRLSVL.

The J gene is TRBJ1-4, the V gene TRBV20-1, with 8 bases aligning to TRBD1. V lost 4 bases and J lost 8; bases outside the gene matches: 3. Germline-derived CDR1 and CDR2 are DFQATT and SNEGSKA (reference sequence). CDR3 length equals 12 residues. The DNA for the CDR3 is TGCAGTGCTACTGACAGGGGCGAAAAACTGTTTTTT. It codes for CSATDRGEKLFF.

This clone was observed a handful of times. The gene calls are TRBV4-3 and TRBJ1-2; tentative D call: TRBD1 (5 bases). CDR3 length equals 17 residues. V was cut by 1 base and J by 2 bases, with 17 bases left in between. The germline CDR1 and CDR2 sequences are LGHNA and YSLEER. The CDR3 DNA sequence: TGCGCCAGCAGCCAAGCATTGGCGGGGGACGGGAACTATGGCTACACCTTC. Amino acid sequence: CASSQALAGDGNYGYTF.

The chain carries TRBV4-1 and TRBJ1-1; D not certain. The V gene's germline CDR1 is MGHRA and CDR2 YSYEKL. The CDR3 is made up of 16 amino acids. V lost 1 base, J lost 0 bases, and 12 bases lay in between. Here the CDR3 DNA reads TGCGCCAGCAGCCAAGTGCGTGTACCGATGAACACTGAAGCTTTCTTT. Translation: CASSQVRVPMNTEAFF.

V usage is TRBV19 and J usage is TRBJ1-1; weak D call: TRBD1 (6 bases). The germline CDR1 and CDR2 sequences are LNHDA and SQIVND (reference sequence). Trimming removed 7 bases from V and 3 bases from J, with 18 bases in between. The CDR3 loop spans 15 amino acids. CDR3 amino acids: CASILGQGQHTEAFF. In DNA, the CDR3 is TGTGCCAGTATCCTCGGGCAGGGGCAACACACTGAAGCTTTCTTT. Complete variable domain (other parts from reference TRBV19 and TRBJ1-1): DGGITQSPKYLFRKEGQNVTLSCEQNLNHDAMYWYRQDPGQGLRLIYYSQIVNDFQKGDIAEGYSVSREKKESFPLTVTSAQKNPTAFYLCASILGQGQHTEAFFGQGTRLTVV.

The CDR3, as DNA: TGTGCCAGCAGTGACCAGGGAGGGGGCACTGAAGCTTTCTTT. It codes for CASSDQGGGTEAFF. The J gene is TRBJ1-1, the V gene TRBV2, with D perhaps matching TRBD1 (6 bases). Between the trimmed V and J ends, which lost 3 bases and 4 bases, there was a span of 12 bases. The CDR3 contains 14 residues. The germline CDR1 and CDR2 sequences are SNHLY and FYNNEI.

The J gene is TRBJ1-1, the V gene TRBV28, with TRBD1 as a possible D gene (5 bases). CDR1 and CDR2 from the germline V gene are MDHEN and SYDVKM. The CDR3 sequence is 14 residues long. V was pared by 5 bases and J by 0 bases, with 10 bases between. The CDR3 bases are TGTGCCAGCAGTGGACAATGGATGAACACTGAAGCTTTCTTT. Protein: CASSGQWMNTEAFF.

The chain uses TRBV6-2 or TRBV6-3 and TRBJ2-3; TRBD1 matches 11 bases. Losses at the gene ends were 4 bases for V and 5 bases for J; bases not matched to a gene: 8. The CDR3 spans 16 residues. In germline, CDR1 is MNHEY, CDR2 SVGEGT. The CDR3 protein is CASSSPGQGAEDTQYF. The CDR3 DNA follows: TGTGCCAGCAGTTCACCCGGACAGGGGGCTGAAGATACGCAGTATTTT.

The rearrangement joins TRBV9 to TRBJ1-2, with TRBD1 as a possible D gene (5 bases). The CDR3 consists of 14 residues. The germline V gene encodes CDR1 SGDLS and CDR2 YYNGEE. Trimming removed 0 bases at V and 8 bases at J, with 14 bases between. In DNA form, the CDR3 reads TGTGCCAGCAGCGTAGATCAGGGCAGGGAAGGCTACACCTTC. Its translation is CASSVDQGREGYTF. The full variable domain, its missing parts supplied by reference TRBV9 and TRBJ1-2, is DSGVTQTPKHLITATGQRVTLRCSPRSGDLSVYWYQQSLDQGLQFLIQYYNGEERAKGNILERFSAQQFPDLHSELNLSSLELGDSALYFCASSVDQGREGYTFGSGTRLTVV.

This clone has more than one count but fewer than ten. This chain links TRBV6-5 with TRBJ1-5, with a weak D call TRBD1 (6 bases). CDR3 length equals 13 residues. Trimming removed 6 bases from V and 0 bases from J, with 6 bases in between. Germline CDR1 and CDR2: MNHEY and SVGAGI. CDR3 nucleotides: TGTGCCAGCAGGGACAGTAGCAATCAGCCCCAGCATTTT. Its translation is CASRDSSNQPQHF.

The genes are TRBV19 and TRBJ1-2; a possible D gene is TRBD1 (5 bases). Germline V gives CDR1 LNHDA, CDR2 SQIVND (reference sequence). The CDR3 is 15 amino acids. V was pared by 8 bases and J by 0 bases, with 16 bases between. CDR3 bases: TGTGCCAGTTCACATGGGGGGAACCCTAACTATGGCTACACCTTC. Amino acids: CASSHGGNPNYGYTF.

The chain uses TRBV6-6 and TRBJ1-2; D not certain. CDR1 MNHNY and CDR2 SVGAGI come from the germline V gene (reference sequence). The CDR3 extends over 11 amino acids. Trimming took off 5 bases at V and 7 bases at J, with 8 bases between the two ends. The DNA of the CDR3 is TGTGCCAGCAGTCAAGGGAGTGGCTACACCTTC. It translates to CASSQGSGYTF.